Listed below are T cell receptor beta chains from one sample, sequenced in a study of blood T cell repertoires in COVID-19. Sequenced by immunoSEQ multiplex PCR; TCRdb stores in-frame clones only, minus some. This sample has 50,000 to 70,000 clones, with around two thirds found just once. Source material: PBMCs or T cells enriched from blood (not recorded which). These receptors were taken from a woman aged 60-70 years who had been exposed to COVID-19. The CDR3 runs from the conserved cysteine through the conserved F or W. Fields, in order: D gene, J gene, clone size, V gene, CDR3 protein, CDR3 DNA. A D gene is named only where the DNA matches it firmly. A row's size may be missing; if present it is once, few, many or a size class.

>-|TRBJ1-3|once|TRBV5-6
CASSASFSGNTIYF
TGTGCCAGCAGCGCGAGTTTCTCTGGAAACACCATATATTTT
>-|TRBJ2-1|-|TRBV3-1/TRBV3-2
CASRLDNEQFF
TGTGCCAGCCGACTCGACAATGAGCAGTTCTTC
>TRBD2|TRBJ2-2|few|TRBV2
CASGREFGTGELFF
TGTGCTAGCGGGAGGGAATTTGGCACCGGGGAGCTGTTTTTT
>-|TRBJ1-6|few|TRBV28
CASSPQQGNMSPLHF
TGTGCCAGCAGCCCCCAACAGGGTAACATGTCACCCCTCCACTTT
>-|TRBJ1-1|few|TRBV10-3
CATEAPLRAEAFF
TGTGCCACCGAGGCGCCTTTGCGGGCTGAAGCTTTCTTT
>-|TRBJ1-2|-|TRBV12-3/TRBV12-4
CASSYSGEYGYTF
TGTGCCAGCAGTTACTCGGGGGAGTATGGCTACACCTTC
>TRBD1|TRBJ1-5|few|TRBV28
CASSRVGGTAKNQPQHF
TGTGCCAGTTCCCGCGTTGGTGGGACAGCGAAAAATCAGCCCCAGCATTTT
>-|TRBJ2-5|-|TRBV21-1
CASSMGQPSYQETQYF
TGTGCCAGCAGCATGGGACAGCCTAGTTACCAAGAGACCCAGTACTTC
>-|TRBJ1-5|-|TRBV28
CASSPGGTTLSQPQHF
TGTGCCAGCAGCCCTGGGGGGACGACGCTTAGTCAGCCCCAGCATTTT
>-|TRBJ1-2|few|TRBV29-1
CSVLGLGDGYTF
TGCAGCGTTCTGGGACTGGGGGATGGCTACACCTTC
>TRBD1|TRBJ2-6|-|TRBV5-5
CASSSETGVVSGANVLTF
TGTGCCAGCAGCTCTGAGACAGGGGTCGTCTCTGGGGCCAACGTCCTGACTTTC
>-|TRBJ2-1|-|TRBV28
CASSFNPNEQFF
TGTGCCAGCAGTTTTAATCCCAATGAGCAGTTCTTC
>-|TRBJ2-1|-|TRBV9
CASSVEPHSNEQFF
TGTGCCAGCAGCGTAGAGCCGCATTCCAATGAGCAGTTCTTC
>TRBD1|TRBJ1-2|-|TRBV5-5
CASSGGGAYGYTF
TGTGCCAGCAGCGGAGGGGGCGCGTATGGCTACACCTTC
>-|TRBJ1-3|few|TRBV30
CAWSSGSGNTIYF
TGTGCCTGGAGTTCGGGCTCTGGAAACACCATATATTTT
>-|TRBJ1-1|-|TRBV19
CASSNRRGSSPEAFF
TGTGCCAGTAGTAATCGACGGGGTTCGAGCCCTGAAGCTTTCTTT
>-|TRBJ2-7|-|TRBV12-3/TRBV12-4
CASRTSGIYEQYF
TGTGCCAGCAGGACATCAGGGATCTACGAGCAGTACTTC
>TRBD1|TRBJ1-6|-|TRBV9
CASSVSRGQLGSPLHF
TGTGCCAGCAGCGTTAGCAGGGGGCAATTAGGTTCACCCCTCCACTTT
>-|TRBJ1-1|once|TRBV15
CATTLQGGRNTEAFF
TGTGCCACCACATTACAGGGCGGAAGGAACACTGAAGCTTTCTTT
>-|TRBJ2-7|-|TRBV24-1
CATSDLRTREQYF
TGTGCCACCAGTGATTTAAGGACACGAGAGCAGTACTTC
>-|TRBJ2-7|once|TRBV7-2
CASSLAPPSSYEQYF
TGTGCCAGCAGCTTAGCGCCCCCCAGCTCCTACGAGCAGTACTTC
>-|TRBJ1-3|-|TRBV29-1
CSVKFGLSSGNTIYF
TGCAGCGTTAAGTTCGGACTGAGCTCTGGAAACACCATATATTTT
>-|TRBJ1-4|-|TRBV13
CASSYRAAGLFF
TGTGCCAGCAGCTACCGGGCGGCGGGTCTGTTTTTT
>-|TRBJ2-5|-|TRBV6-5
CASSVWAETQYF
TGTGCCAGCTCTGTTTGGGCAGAGACCCAGTACTTC
>TRBD2|TRBJ2-5|-|TRBV5-6
CASSLLGGGETQYF
TGTGCCAGCAGCTTGCTCGGGGGAGGGGAGACCCAGTACTTC
>-|TRBJ1-2|-|TRBV12-3/TRBV12-4
CASRRTRGYTF
TGTGCCAGCAGACGGACTCGTGGCTACACCTTC
>TRBD2|TRBJ2-5|-|TRBV27
CASRDSGAETQYF
TGTGCCAGCAGGGATAGCGGGGCAGAGACCCAGTACTTC
>-|TRBJ1-1|-|TRBV30
CAWATLGQLAFF
TGTGCCTGGGCGACCCTCGGACAGTTAGCTTTCTTT
>-|TRBJ1-6|-|TRBV5-1
CASSLEAGAVDSPLHF
TGCGCCAGCAGCTTGGAGGCGGGGGCGGTTGATTCACCCCTCCACTTT